The source of this T cell receptor (beta chain) is a study of T cell repertoires in cytomegalovirus infection. Germline CDR1 and CDR2: DFQATT and SNEGSKA (reference sequence). This CDR3 spans 16 amino acids. V lost 1 base and J 14 bases, leaving 26 bases between the germline ends. TCRdb reprocessed the reads via MiXCR and lists one record per CDR3 protein. The sample lists a few hundred thousand distinct CDR3 sequences, about 18% seen once, with approximately 44% in the top ten. This TCR was recovered from a human donor in good health (CMV status not recorded). Some clones in this sample may be carry-over from other donors' samples. The chain is built from TRBV20-1 and TRBJ1-4; D gene unclear. Sequenced: CD8+ T cells from PBMCs. CDR3 loop: CSARADGDLSGSTLFF. In nucleotides, the CDR3 is TGCAGTGCTAGAGCGGATGGTGACTTATCCGGGTCAACGCTGTTTTTT.